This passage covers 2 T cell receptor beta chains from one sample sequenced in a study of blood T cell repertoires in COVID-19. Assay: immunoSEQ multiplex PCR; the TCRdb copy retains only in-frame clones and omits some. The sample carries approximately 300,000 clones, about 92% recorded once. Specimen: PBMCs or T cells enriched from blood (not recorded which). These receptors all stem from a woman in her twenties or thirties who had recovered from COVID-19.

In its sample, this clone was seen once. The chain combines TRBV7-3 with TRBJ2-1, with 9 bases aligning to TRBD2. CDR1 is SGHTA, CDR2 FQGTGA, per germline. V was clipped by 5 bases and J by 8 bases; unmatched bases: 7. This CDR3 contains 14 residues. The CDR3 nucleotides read TGTGCCAGCAGCGGGGGACTAGCTATCTATGAGCAGTTCTTC. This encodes CASSGGLAIYEQFF.

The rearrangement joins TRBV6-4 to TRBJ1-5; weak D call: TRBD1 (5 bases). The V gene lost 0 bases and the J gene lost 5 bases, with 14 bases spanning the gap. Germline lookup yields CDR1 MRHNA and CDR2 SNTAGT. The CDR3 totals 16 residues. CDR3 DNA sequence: TGTGCCAGCAGTGACTCAGAGGTCGGAGGGGATCAGCCCCAGCATTTT. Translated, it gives CASSDSEVGGDQPQHF.